Below, one TCR beta chain is given with its context. Its antigen is not known. Germline V gene sequence: CDR1 ENHRY, CDR2 SYGVKD. The CDR3 length is 13 residues. V trimming: 8 bases; J trimming: 8 bases; junction bases outside the gene matches: 4. These data belong to a study of beta chain features in type 1 diabetes. General study findings and limits: The naive, central memory and Treg TCRB repertoires showed an apparent similarity that was greater among patients than among healthy donors. People with Type 1 diabetes carried modestly yet significantly shorter TCRB CDR3s in all four CD4+ subsets.

Sequenced material consisted of expressed TCRB transcripts (all of the isolated RNA was reverse transcribed). The data were produced by immunoSEQ multiplex PCR, yet TCRdb's version contains in-frame clones alone and is incomplete. This table has tens of thousands of clones, approximately 70% appearing once. This TCR derives from a woman between 18 and 30 years old with type 1 diabetes. The rearrangement links TRBV10-3 to TRBJ1-6, with TRBD1 matching 9 bases. Sample: Tregs from blood. DNA of the CDR3: TGTGCCATCCTCCGGGACAGGGATTCACCCCTCCACTTT. Its protein product is CAILRDRDSPLHF.